This is a list of T cell receptor beta chains from one sample in a study of blood T cell repertoires in COVID-19. Assay: immunoSEQ multiplex PCR; the TCRdb copy retains only in-frame clones and omits some. The table records about 300,000 clones, about 89% of them present only once. The sequenced material came from peripheral blood. The receptors here all came from a young man who had recovered from COVID-19. Both conserved end residues are part of each CDR3. D genes are given only for firm matches. Clone size is given for some rows only: seen once, a few or many times, or a class if the clone is expanded.

len: 14; v_gene: TRBV10-3; j_gene: TRBJ2-2; abundance: once; d_gene: NA; CDR3aa: CAISDFSATGELFF; CDR3nt: TGTGCCATCAGTGATTTTAGCGCCACCGGGGAGCTGTTTTTT
len: 14; v_gene: TRBV9; j_gene: TRBJ2-3; abundance: few; d_gene: NA; CDR3aa: CASSPRPTADTQYF; CDR3nt: TGTGCCAGCAGCCCACGGCCTACAGCAGATACGCAGTATTTT
len: 13; v_gene: TRBV2; j_gene: TRBJ2-7; abundance: NA; d_gene: TRBD1; CDR3aa: CASIRDRDHEQYF; CDR3nt: TGTGCCAGTATCCGGGACAGGGACCACGAGCAGTACTTC
len: 16; v_gene: TRBV7-2; j_gene: TRBJ2-1; abundance: NA; d_gene: NA; CDR3aa: CASSLNAFSSYNEQFF; CDR3nt: TGTGCCAGCAGCTTAAATGCCTTTAGCTCCTACAATGAGCAGTTCTTC
len: 16; v_gene: TRBV27; j_gene: TRBJ2-1; abundance: NA; d_gene: NA; CDR3aa: CASSPWARELYNEQFF; CDR3nt: TGTGCCAGCAGTCCCTGGGCTAGGGAGCTCTACAATGAGCAGTTCTTC
len: 16; v_gene: TRBV2; j_gene: TRBJ1-6; abundance: NA; d_gene: TRBD1; CDR3aa: CASSDGQGYYNSPLHF; CDR3nt: TGTGCCAGCAGTGACGGACAGGGTTACTATAATTCACCCCTCCACTTT
len: 12; v_gene: TRBV3-1/TRBV3-2; j_gene: TRBJ2-1; abundance: NA; d_gene: NA; CDR3aa: CASTQAGNEQFF; CDR3nt: TGTGCCAGCACCCAGGCAGGCAATGAGCAGTTCTTC
len: 14; v_gene: TRBV18; j_gene: TRBJ1-1; abundance: NA; d_gene: NA; CDR3aa: CASSPTGSETEAFF; CDR3nt: TGTGCCAGCTCACCCACAGGGTCGGAAACTGAAGCTTTCTTT
len: 14; v_gene: TRBV10-3; j_gene: TRBJ2-1; abundance: NA; d_gene: NA; CDR3aa: CAISESGGPNEQFF; CDR3nt: TGTGCCATCAGTGAGTCCGGCGGGCCAAATGAGCAGTTCTTC
len: 16; v_gene: TRBV19; j_gene: TRBJ2-1; abundance: NA; d_gene: TRBD2; CDR3aa: CASSAISGDSYNEQFF; CDR3nt: TGTGCCAGTAGTGCCATTAGCGGGGATAGCTACAATGAGCAGTTCTTC
len: 15; v_gene: TRBV4-1; j_gene: TRBJ2-2; abundance: NA; d_gene: TRBD1; CDR3aa: CASSFGGQGSGELFF; CDR3nt: TGCGCCAGCAGTTTTGGGGGACAGGGTAGCGGGGAGCTGTTTTTT